This record covers a single T cell receptor beta chain. What this receptor recognizes is not known. Per-nucleotide qualities are absent, and no much larger clonotype sits a single base away. Libraries were made using the immunoSEQ multiplex PCR assay. For the multiplex PCR, a mixture combining 60 forward primers for TCR Vbeta segments and 13 reverse primers for TCR Jbeta segments was used. The CDR3 region of rearranged TCR beta genes was amplified from genomic DNA with a multiplex PCR assay. Amplified TCR beta libraries were sequenced as 87-base-pair reads on the Illumina HiSeq System. The authors processed their data as follows. A later analysis tallied tens of millions of unique TCR beta chains across the 700 or so repertoires, and around 12 million of those chains were shared by two or more donors. To remove PCR and sequencing errors, raw reads were error-corrected and collapsed into unique sequences using a nearest-neighbor algorithm that merged closely related sequences. To assign V, D and J gene segments, CDR3 sequences were aligned to IMGT reference sequences. For a sequence to be retained, at least a six-nucleotide match to both a V gene segment and a J gene segment was required. A rearrangement was called productive if the CDR3 had no stop codons and remained in frame with V and J, and every other rearrangement was called non-productive. Following IMGT convention, CDR3 was defined as the stretch from the second conserved V-encoded cysteine to the conserved J-encoded phenylalanine. In an earlier analysis of approximately 590 of the donors, sequences lacking an unambiguous match to a single V gene segment were excluded. An earlier analysis of some 610 of the donors called V segments functional above 56.7% productive rearrangements and segregating when the between-donor standard deviation exceeded 5%. A statistical classification framework was developed to diagnose cytomegalovirus status using the catalog of TCR beta chain sequences. In a later analysis, TCR nucleotide sequences were compared against IMGT/GENE-DB human TR gene sequences so that V and J genes could be assigned. In a later analysis, CDR3 sequences and most-parsimonious VDJ recombination scenarios were assigned using the TCRdist pipeline. In a later analysis, each TCR beta chain was defined by its CDR3 amino acid sequence together with its V-gene family, and reads lacking a unique V-gene family were excluded. In a later analysis, 450 to 600 highly shared, low-generation-probability nucleotide sequences were removed to address suspected cross-contamination and a sequencing artifact. For each public chain, a later analysis derived a clonal expansion index from normalized ranks of inferred template counts within each repertoire. In a later analysis, generation probabilities were computed using a VDJ recombination model fitted to out-of-frame rearrangements, and the results were checked against IGoR. In a later analysis, TCR-TCR, TCR-HLA and TCR-CMV co-occurrence was scored with hypergeometric tests, and a repertoire-size bias correction was applied to TCR pairs. To estimate false discovery rates, a later analysis permuted the HLA or CMV assignments 20 times. In a later analysis, co-occurring TCRs were grouped with DBSCAN, and TCRdist sequence similarity was added when clustering was performed within HLA-allele-positive subsets. Repertoires with fewer than 30,000 or more than 120,000 public chains, plus five repertoires with anomalous nucleotide sharing, were excluded from co-occurrence clustering. TCRdb limited this immuneACCESS table to in-frame rearrangements with V and J called. A share of clones is missing; checked studies link under half to unresolved V genes, and the rest is unexplained. Clone size and V and J calls were adopted from that table, with D and trimming inferred from the DNA. The sample table records about 120,000 clones; about 75% of these occur just once. The ten biggest clones cover 9% to 15% of the sample.

The CDR3, from cysteine to phenylalanine, totals 15 residues. This entry keeps only the CDR3 DNA: 45 bases, framed from base 1. The junction shows trimming of 0 bases on V and 3 bases on J, plus 13 bases between the germline ends. From the germline V gene, CDR1 is SGHRS and CDR2 is YFSETQ. In total, 630 or so healthy bone marrow donors made up the cohort. All cohort members were sampled while nominally healthy, although unrecorded immune exposures were likely present. The donor tested CMV seropositive and was one of the 289 seropositive cohort members. A peripheral blood sample was provided by each donor, and peripheral blood mononuclear cells were used for TCR beta sequencing. Genomic DNA was extracted from the blood cell samples with the Qiagen DNeasy Blood Extraction Kit. These data belong to a study of cytomegalovirus exposure and HLA in healthy donors (dated by TCRdb to the late 2010s). About the study as a whole: According to an earlier analysis of around 600 of the donors, 150 million to 200 million T cells yielded some 120 million unique TCR beta sequences and around 300 Gb of sequence data. An early release that covered some 640 HLA-typed donors contained 250 to 350 gigabases of sequencing data and tens of millions of unique TCR sequences. Of the approximately 400 genotyped donors, around 81% fell in the genetic ancestry cluster associated with self-reported Caucasian donors. The aim of the study was to test whether cataloging public T cell receptors could identify signatures of past pathogen exposure. Using immunosequencing, the study profiled T cell repertoires from 666 subjects and related those repertoires to cytomegalovirus serostatus. In addition to the first cohort of 666 subjects, a separate validation cohort of approximately 110 different subjects was used. To predict cytomegalovirus infection status, the study brought together high-throughput TCR immunosequencing, statistical association of individual TCRs with disease status, and machine learning. In a later analysis, previously published TCR beta repertoires from more than 500 donors were re-analyzed and high-resolution HLA genotyping was added so that TCR occurrence patterns could be studied. Rather than using new phenotypic data, the later analysis identified candidate immune exposures from TCR beta sequences and from how often those sequences occurred across donors. An earlier analysis of approximately 580 of the donors used high-throughput TCR beta sequencing to judge whether each TCR beta V gene segment behaved as functional or pseudogenic. Donor age, sex, ethnicity and CMV serostatus were compiled alongside the repertoire data. A later genetic analysis used genome-wide SNP genotypes for 398 of the 666 donors, treating that subset as a discovery cohort. Every discovery cohort repertoire had been produced on one sequencing platform. HLA typing included class I and class II loci at four-digit resolution. Typing coverage differed by locus: A, B, C, DRB1 and DQB1 were typed in about 620-640 donors, DQA1 in 522, DPA1 in 600 to 610, and DPB1 in just under 480. A handful of DR-DQ haplotypes were handled as single units for association and clustering because linkage in the cohort was strong. Among 398 genotyped donors of the cohort, an average of approximately 240,000 unique TCR beta nucleotide sequences was sequenced per donor, of which roughly 17% were non-productive.

Overall study outcomes, separate from this receptor: Roughly uniform sequencing depth across donors was assumed in presence/absence analyses, although this assumption may not hold. The authors suggested that the approach could potentially be extended to other disease states and immunological phenotypes. This cohort had only TCR beta chains sequenced, and the lack of alpha or paired-chain data limited which features could be detected. The sequencing pipeline was judged likely to have produced a cluster of highly shared sequence variants as a technical artifact. According to a later analysis, TCR association rates differed among HLA loci, with DRB1 alleles showing the most associated TCRs and HLA-C alleles showing the fewest. In vitro tests confirmed that a few of the cytomegalovirus-associated TCR beta chains recognize cytomegalovirus antigens. The classifier was reported to diagnose cytomegalovirus status with high specificity and sensitivity in both the original cohort and the validation cohort. In a later analysis, HLA-associated TCR beta chains showed more clonal expansion and lower generation probabilities than non-associated chains that were equally common. In an earlier analysis of 587 of the donors, most TCR beta V segments appeared in productive rearrangements about 90% or about 30% of the time, broadly matching IMGT annotations. While some public TCRs were present in many individuals, most TCR sequences turned up only very rarely across donors. At a false discovery rate of 0.05, a later analysis linked some 17,000 TCR beta sequences to specific HLA alleles. HLA typing was unavailable for some donors at each locus, so association tests used only the typed subset. A further reported finding was that TCR beta sequences accurately predicted the HLA-A and HLA-B alleles for most subjects in the first cohort. A total of roughly 160 TCR beta chains were listed by the study as associated with cytomegalovirus. In a later analysis, most CMV-associated TCR beta chains were found to appear HLA-restricted, with HLA associations seemingly driven largely by CMV exposure. Strong co-occurrence of HLA alleles, especially DR and DQ, made assigning TCR associations to individual alleles difficult. Correlated functional status among segregating V segments might reflect linkage disequilibrium, but an unknown experimental factor could not be ruled out. According to a later genetic analysis, donors in an Asian-associated ancestry cluster had fewer N-insertions in productive TCRs than the approximately 700-donor mean. About 17 rarely observed V segments, including chromosome 9 orphons, were excluded from the earlier analysis of several hundred of the donors because counts were too low. Some IMGT-functional V segments, including TRBV6-2 and TRBV6-3, could not be told apart with the 87-base-pair reads, so those segments were excluded. Immune exposure information for the cohort was limited to CMV serostatus. In a later genetic analysis, a missense DCLRE1C variant was associated with V-gene and J-gene trimming of TCR beta chains, and the association was replicated in an independent cohort. In a later analysis, several top co-occurrence clusters were reported to appear linked to parvovirus B19, influenza, CMV and Epstein-Barr virus.

The sequencing input was PBMCs. This TCR derives from a middle-aged woman in good health and CMV-seropositive. The V gene is TRBV5-1 and the J gene is TRBJ2-7; the D region possibly corresponds to TRBD2 (6 bases align). The CDR3 protein is CASSLDFLASYEQYF. The nucleotides read TGCGCCAGCAGCTTGGATTTTCTAGCGAGCTACGAGCAGTACTTC.